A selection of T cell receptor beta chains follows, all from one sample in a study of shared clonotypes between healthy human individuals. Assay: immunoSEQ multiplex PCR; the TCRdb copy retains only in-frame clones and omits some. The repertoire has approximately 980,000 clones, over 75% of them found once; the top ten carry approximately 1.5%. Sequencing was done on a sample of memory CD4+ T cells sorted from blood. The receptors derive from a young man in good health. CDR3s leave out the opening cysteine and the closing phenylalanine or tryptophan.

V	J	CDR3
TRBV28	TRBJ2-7	ASSTTGGASYEQY
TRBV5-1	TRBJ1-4	ASSLGGGLKNEKLF
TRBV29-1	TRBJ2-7	SVPGRGAYEQY
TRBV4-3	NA	ASSQDRAGLYEQY
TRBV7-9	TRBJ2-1	ASSLSGNSYNEQF
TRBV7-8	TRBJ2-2	ASSLVRYSQRNANTGELF
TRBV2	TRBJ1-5	ASSPGINQPQH
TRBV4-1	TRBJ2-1	ASSQPLAGRHNEQF
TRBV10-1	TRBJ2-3	ASSTGTSKDTQY
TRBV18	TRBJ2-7	ASSPSEPYEQY
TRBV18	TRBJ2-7	ASSPTGTGAYEQY
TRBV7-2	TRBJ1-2	ASSLTGTGVTLAYGYT
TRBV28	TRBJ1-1	ASTQTGRNTEAF
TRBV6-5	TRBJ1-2	ASSSVDSYT
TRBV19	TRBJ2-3	ASTSGRGKDTQY
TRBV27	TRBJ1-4	ASSWQGGTNEKLF
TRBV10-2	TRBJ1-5	ASSVAGTGGNQPQH
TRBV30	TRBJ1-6	AWLREANSPLH
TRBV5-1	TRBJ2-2	ASSPRAGGATGELF
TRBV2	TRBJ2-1	ASTQGNEQF
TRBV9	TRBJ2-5	ASSVAGGNQETQY
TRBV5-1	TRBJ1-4	ASSPGQEREKLF
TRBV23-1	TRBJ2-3	ASSRKQGTSTQY
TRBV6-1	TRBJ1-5	ASTRQGDQPQH
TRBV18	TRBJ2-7	ASSPNMVSSYEQY